The present entry profiles one TCR beta chain with its context. Only in-frame clones appear in the TCRdb table, and some are missing; sequencing was by immunoSEQ multiplex PCR. This sample yields 2 million to 2.5 million clones, of which over 85% are seen a single time; 0.36% belongs to the top ten. This entry comes from a study of shared clonotypes between healthy human individuals. The clonotype originates from a man in his late teens or twenties in good health. Some clones in this sample may be carry-over from other donors' samples. The material sequenced was naive CD4+ T cells from PBMCs. Subset indicated: CD45RA+ positively selected.

CDR3 nucleotides: TGTGCCAGCAGACGACCCTTGGGCGAGGAGACCCAGTACTTC. Translating gives CASRRPLGEETQYF. The genes are TRBV6-5 and TRBJ2-5, with no clear D. The CDR3 is 14 amino acids. In germline, CDR1 is MNHEY, CDR2 SVGAGI. V lost 6 bases and J lost 5, with 16 bases in between.